The next 26 T cell receptor beta chains were all read from a single sample in a study of blood T cell repertoires in COVID-19. Data came from immunoSEQ multiplex PCR; TCRdb stores just in-frame clones and leaves some out. The table lists about 150,000 clones, roughly nine tenths of them singletons. The specimen was peripheral blood. These TCRs come from a middle-aged man with acute or convalescent COVID-19.

The CDR3 DNA sequence: TGTGCCAGCAGCCCATTAGGCGGGTCGGGGACTGAAGCTTTCTTT. Translating gives CASSPLGGSGTEAFF. The rearrangement links TRBV7-3 to TRBJ1-1; no clear D. Germline V gene data show CDR1 as SGHTA and CDR2 as FQGTGA. Trimming pared 5 bases from V and 5 bases from J, leaving 18 bases between. CDR3 size: 15 residues.

The rearrangement links TRBV5-1 to TRBJ1-4; D gene uncertain. Trimming removed 0 bases from V and 0 bases from J, with 12 bases in between. Germline V lookup: CDR1 SGHRS, CDR2 YFSETQ. This CDR3 comprises 17 residues. The CDR3 DNA sequence: TGCGCCAGCAGCTTGGCCCCAGGATACACAACTAATGAAAAACTGTTTTTT. As protein: CASSLAPGYTTNEKLFF.

V gene TRBV28 combines with J gene TRBJ2-7, with 10 bases aligning to TRBD1. The CDR3 extends over 14 amino acids. J lost 3 bases, V lost 4 bases, and 3 bases had no gene match. The germline V gene has CDR1 MDHEN and CDR2 SYDVKM. This CDR3 reads CASSSTGGSYEQYV. CDR3 DNA: TGTGCCAGCAGTTCGACAGGGGGCAGCTACGAGCAGTACGTC.

This chain links TRBV12-5 with TRBJ2-1; possibly TRBD2 for D (5 bases). The germline CDR1 and CDR2 sequences are LGHNT and FRNRAP. V was pared by 5 bases and J by 7 bases, with 12 bases between. The CDR3 extends over 13 amino acids. CDR3 region: CASGIGPGNEQFF. The DNA for the CDR3 is TGTGCTAGTGGTATTGGACCGGGGAATGAGCAGTTCTTC.

The rearrangement links TRBV25-1 to TRBJ1-5; TRBD1 is a possible D gene (5 bases). The CDR3 runs 15 residues. Trimming pared 2 bases from V and 6 bases from J, leaving 14 bases between. CDR1 MGHDK and CDR2 SYGVNS come from the germline V gene. CDR3 DNA sequence: TGTGCCAGCAGTGAAGCGGGGACGGGGTTTCAGCCCCAGCATTTT. Encoded protein: CASSEAGTGFQPQHF.

The rearrangement uses TRBV28 and TRBJ1-1; TRBD1 is a possible D gene (5 bases). Germline values: CDR1 MDHEN, CDR2 SYDVKM. The CDR3 is 15 residues long. V was trimmed by 4 bases and J by 1 base, leaving 13 bases between them. The CDR3 bases are TGTGCCAGCAGTTCCGGGGGATCGACGAACACTGAAGCTTTCTTT. Translation gives CASSSGGSTNTEAFF.

This clone is a singleton in its sample. This chain joins TRBV7-9 and TRBJ2-2, with D tentatively TRBD1 (5 bases). The CDR3 extends over 17 amino acids. Germline V gene lookup returns CDR1 SEHNR and CDR2 FQNEAQ (reference sequence). Trimming took 4 bases from V and 3 from J, leaving 18 bases between them. The CDR3 bases are TGTGCCAGCAGCTCCTCCATGGGCAGGGCGTACACCGGGGAGCTGTTTTTT. Translated: CASSSSMGRAYTGELFF.

The genes are TRBV11-3 and TRBJ1-3, with D possibly being TRBD1 (5 bases). Between the trimmed V and J ends, which lost 6 bases and 0 bases, there was a span of 12 bases. The CDR3 is made up of 15 amino acids. The germline gives CDR1 SGHNT, CDR2 YENEEA. The CDR3 sequence is CASSPTGASGNTIYF. The CDR3 bases are TGTGCCAGCAGTCCTACAGGAGCCTCTGGAAACACCATATATTTT.

This clone was recorded once. The genes are TRBV5-1 and TRBJ1-4; tentative D call: TRBD1 (5 bases). From germline, CDR1 is SGHRS and CDR2 YFSETQ. Deletions cut 4 bases from V and 0 bases from J, with 10 bases between. The CDR3 spans 15 residues. The CDR3 region has the DNA TGCGCCAGCAGCACCGACAGAGCAACTAATGAAAAACTGTTTTTT. Protein product: CASSTDRATNEKLFF.

This clone has a single count. The chain carries TRBV6-5 and TRBJ1-2; D perhaps matches TRBD1 (5 bases). The V and J ends lost 7 bases and 2 bases respectively, with 17 bases between them. This CDR3 has 15 residues. Germline assignment: CDR1 MNHEY and CDR2 SVGAGI. The CDR3 reads CASTLKLGPNYGYTF. CDR3 DNA sequence: TGTGCCAGCACCCTAAAACTGGGGCCAAACTATGGCTACACCTTC.

The chain combines TRBV12-3 or TRBV12-4 with TRBJ2-2; D may be TRBD2 (6 bases). The CDR3 has 13 amino acids. Trimming stripped 6 bases from V and 4 bases from J, with 9 bases between. For the CDR3, the DNA is TGTGCCAGCAGGGAGGGGCTCACCGGGGAGCTGTTTTTT. Amino acids: CASREGLTGELFF.

The chain carries TRBV3-1 (or the pseudogene TRBV3-2) and TRBJ2-5; TRBD2 aligns across 10 bases. J gave up 7 bases and V 4 bases, and 18 bases lay outside the gene matches. The CDR3 consists of 18 residues. Germline CDR1 LGHDT, CDR2 YNNKEL (reference sequence). The CDR3 region is CASSPTPSAGGNWGTQYF. The CDR3 nucleotides read TGTGCCAGCAGCCCCACCCCCTCAGCGGGAGGGAACTGGGGGACCCAGTACTTC.

Only one count was recorded for this clone. This chain links TRBV5-6 with TRBJ1-6; D is possibly TRBD1 (6 bases). Deletions cut 4 bases from V and 9 bases from J, with 14 bases between. The CDR3 length is 14 residues. Germline V lookup: CDR1 SGHDT, CDR2 YYEEEE. Written as DNA, the CDR3 is TGTGCCAGCAGCGTCGACAGGTTCGGTTCACCCCTCCACTTT. Amino acids: CASSVDRFGSPLHF. The variable domain in full, with the rest retrieved from reference TRBV5-6 and TRBJ1-6, is DAGVTQSPTHLIKTRGQQVTLRCSPKSGHDTVSWYQQALGQGPQFIFQYYEEEERQRGNFPDRFSGHQFPNYSSELNVNALLLGDSALYLCASSVDRFGSPLHFGNGTRLTVT.

This chain joins TRBV7-2 and TRBJ2-1; 12 nucleotides line up with TRBD2. Losses at the gene ends were 4 bases for V and 4 bases for J; bases not matched to a gene: 11. The CDR3 runs to 18 residues. Germline V gives CDR1 SGHTA, CDR2 FQGNSA. The CDR3 sequence is CASSSFSPGTSGYNEQFF. CDR3 coding DNA: TGTGCCAGCAGCTCATTCTCACCCGGGACTAGCGGGTACAATGAGCAGTTCTTC.

The chain uses TRBV3-1 (or the pseudogene TRBV3-2) and TRBJ2-2; weak D call: TRBD2 (6 bases). Germline-derived CDR1 and CDR2 are LGHDT and YNNKEL (reference sequence). The CDR3 has 13 residues. Trimming cost V 1 base and J 6 bases, with 6 bases left between them. The CDR3 spells CASSQGGAGELFF. DNA for the CDR3: TGTGCCAGCAGCCAAGGCGGGGCCGGGGAGCTGTTTTTT.

This chain links TRBV5-6 with TRBJ1-2; 7 nucleotides match TRBD1. The CDR3 consists of 14 residues. Trimming took 2 bases from V and 5 from J; bases not matched to a gene: 6. Germline V CDR1 and CDR2: SGHDT, YYEEEE. CDR3 sequence reads: CASSLQGSGYGYTF. The CDR3 nucleotides are TGTGCCAGCAGCTTACAGGGGTCCGGGTATGGCTACACCTTC.

V and J are TRBV30 and TRBJ2-2; 10 bases are shared with TRBD2. Trimming took 4 bases from V and 7 from J; bases not matched to a gene: 6. The CDR3 is 14 amino acids. Germline V gene sequence: CDR1 GTSNPN, CDR2 SVGIG (reference sequence). The CDR3 region has the DNA TGTGCCTGGAAAAGCGGGAGGGTTGGCGGGGAGCTGTTTTTT. Its translation is CAWKSGRVGGELFF.

The chain couples TRBV13 to TRBJ1-3; D is perhaps TRBD1 (6 bases). This CDR3 is 17 amino acids long. Germline-derived CDR1 and CDR2 are PRHDT and FYEKMQ (reference sequence). The ends were cut back, 5 bases at V and 3 bases at J, with 20 bases in the middle. CDR3 protein: CASSPTGAPTGGNTIYF. The CDR3 DNA follows: TGTGCCAGCAGCCCGACAGGTGCGCCCACGGGTGGAAACACCATATATTTT.

This clone has just one count. The gene calls are TRBV7-3 and TRBJ1-1; perhaps TRBD1 as D (5 bases). CDR1 and CDR2 from the germline V gene are SGHTA and FQGTGA. V was clipped by 5 bases and J by 4 bases, with 14 bases between them. The CDR3 covers 14 residues. The CDR3 nucleotides are TGTGCCAGCAGCCCCGGGGGGAGTGGCACTGAAGCTTTCTTT. Protein product: CASSPGGSGTEAFF.

The rearrangement uses TRBV27 and TRBJ2-7; D perhaps matches TRBD1 (6 bases). Germline V gene lookup returns CDR1 MNHEY and CDR2 SMNVEV (reference sequence). The CDR3 has 15 amino acids. V lost 6 bases and J lost 2, with 17 bases in between. As DNA, the CDR3 is TGTGCCAGCAGCCTAAAACCGGACAGAACCTACGAGCAGTACTTC. Residues: CASSLKPDRTYEQYF.

In nucleotides, the CDR3 is TGTGCCAGCAGCGTAGTACCAGGGCGGAGCAATCAGCCCCAGCATTTT. It yields the protein CASSVVPGRSNQPQHF. The J gene is TRBJ1-5, the V gene TRBV9; weak D call: TRBD1 (5 bases). Germline CDR1 SGDLS, CDR2 YYNGEE. V lost 0 bases, J lost 1 base, and 11 bases lay in between. CDR3 length: 16 amino acids. Drawing the rest from reference TRBV9 and TRBJ1-5, the complete variable domain is DSGVTQTPKHLITATGQRVTLRCSPRSGDLSVYWYQQSLDQGLQFLIQYYNGEERAKGNILERFSAQQFPDLHSELNLSSLELGDSALYFCASSVVPGRSNQPQHFGDGTRLSIL.

The chain couples TRBV7-8 to TRBJ2-2; D call uncertain. CDR3 length: 13 residues. Trimming removed 3 bases from V and 7 bases from J, with 9 bases in between. From germline, CDR1 is SGHVS and CDR2 FQNEAQ. The CDR3: CASSFAASGELFF. The CDR3, as DNA: TGTGCCAGCAGCTTCGCGGCGAGCGGGGAGCTGTTTTTT.

The rearrangement joins TRBV6-6 to TRBJ1-2, with TRBD1 matching 8 bases. V gave up 4 bases and J gave up 4 bases; unmatched junction bases: 8. Germline CDR1 MNHNY, CDR2 SVGAGI (reference sequence). CDR3 length: 15 residues. In nucleotides, the CDR3 is TGTGCCAGCAGTTTGTCCGGACAGGGCGGCTATGGCTACACCTTC. Protein sequence: CASSLSGQGGYGYTF.

The table lists this clone with a count of one. The gene calls are TRBV5-4 and TRBJ1-6; D gene uncertain. The V end was cut by 1 base, the J end by 5 bases, with 10 bases between. Germline loops: CDR1 SGHNT, CDR2 YYREEE (reference sequence). The CDR3 is 15 amino acids. DNA for the CDR3: TGTGCCAGCAGCTTGAGCCTCCCCCATAATTCACCCCTCCACTTT. Translation: CASSLSLPHNSPLHF.

This clone turned up a few times. The J gene is TRBJ2-1, the V gene TRBV15, with 8 bases matching TRBD1. The V gene's germline CDR1 is LNHNV and CDR2 YYDKDF (reference sequence). This CDR3 has 15 amino acids. Trimming took 0 bases from V and 7 from J; bases not matched to a gene: 5. In DNA form, the CDR3 reads TGTGCCACCAGCAGAGATGTAACAGGGGGGAATGAGCAGTTCTTC. Its protein is CATSRDVTGGNEQFF.

The V gene is TRBV14, the J gene TRBJ2-3, with TRBD1 matching 10 bases. The trim removed 4 bases at V and 0 bases at J, leaving 25 bases unmatched. The CDR3 loop spans 23 amino acids. Germline V gene data show CDR1 as SGHDN and CDR2 as FVKESK. CDR3 amino acids: CASSLRDRGPGSSPSPSTDTQYF. CDR3 sequence (DNA): TGTGCCAGCAGCCTCCGGGACAGGGGCCCCGGCTCCTCTCCCAGCCCTAGCACAGATACGCAGTATTTT.